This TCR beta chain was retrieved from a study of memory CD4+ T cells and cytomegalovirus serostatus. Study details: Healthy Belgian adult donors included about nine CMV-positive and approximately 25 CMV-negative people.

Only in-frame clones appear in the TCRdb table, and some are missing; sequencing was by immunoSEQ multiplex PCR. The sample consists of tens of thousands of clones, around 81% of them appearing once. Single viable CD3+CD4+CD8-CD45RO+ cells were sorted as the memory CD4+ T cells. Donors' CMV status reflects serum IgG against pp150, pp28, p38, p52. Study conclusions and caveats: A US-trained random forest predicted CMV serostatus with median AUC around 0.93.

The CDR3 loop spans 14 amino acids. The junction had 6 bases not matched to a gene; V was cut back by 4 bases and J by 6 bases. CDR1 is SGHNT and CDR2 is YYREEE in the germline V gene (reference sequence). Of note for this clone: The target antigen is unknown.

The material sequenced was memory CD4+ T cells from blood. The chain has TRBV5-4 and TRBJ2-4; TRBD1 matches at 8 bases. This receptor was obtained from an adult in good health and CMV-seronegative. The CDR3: CASSRTGMGNIQYF. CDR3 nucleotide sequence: TGTGCCAGCAGCCGGACAGGGATGGGAAACATTCAGTACTTC.